This T cell receptor (beta chain) derives from a study of prognosis after radiotherapy for stage I lung cancer (dated by TCRdb to about 2021). In the study overall: Around 20 stage I NSCLC patients were enrolled in Nanjing, China, between April 2018 and January 2019. Newly diagnosed primary stage I lung tumors were found in 13 to 15 patients, while oligometastatic NSCLC after surgical resection of the primary tumor was found in several. All patients were regarded as medically inoperable, because of comorbidities in about a dozen patients and refusal of surgery in about seven patients. The cohort was made up of about a dozen men and roughly six women, with a median age of roughly 74 years and an age range of roughly 50 to 84 years. Squamous cell carcinoma histology was identified in seven patients, and adenocarcinoma histology was identified in roughly eleven patients. SBRT was delivered in 3 to 5 fractions with a biologically effective dose of at least 100 Gy, and image-guided IMRT or VMAT was used for delivery. SBRT was not combined with any concurrent therapy in any patient. Distant metastases were developed by four of the 19 patients after SBRT, at a median of 7 months, whereas no significant progression was observed in the other 15 patients. Peripheral blood TCR beta repertoires were profiled in stage I NSCLC patients before and after stereotactic body radiotherapy, and the study then linked these repertoires to distant failure. For each of the approximately 19 patients, one blood sample was taken before SBRT and one after, so the study sequenced some 40 samples in total.

Broad study findings and their caveats: No adjustment for multiple comparisons was applied to any of the reported P values. TRBV and TRBJ usage frequencies reportedly differed by metastasis status, in two V genes at baseline and in eight to ten V and two J genes after SBRT. Whether the expanded TCR clones were tumor-specific was not determined. After SBRT, the number of unique TCR clones decreased (median about 10,000 before versus fewer than 7,500 after; Wilcoxon paired P=0.011). The study was limited by the small cohort and short follow-up, and independent validation of the study findings is required. Post-SBRT Shannon entropy and its change from baseline were lower in patients who developed distant metastases; baseline Shannon entropy was not associated with metastases.

A history of other malignancies or of prior chemotherapy or radiotherapy was absent in all patients, and node-negative disease was shown on CT and PET/CT in all patients. At each of two time points, around 6.1 milliliters of peripheral venous blood were collected into EDTA tubes. Ficoll-Paque Plus density-gradient centrifugation was used to isolate PBMCs. Right after collection, samples were kept at -80 degrees C until analysis. This clonotype was detected ten times or more. Its antigen remains unidentified. The input lacks base qualities; no much larger clone sits a single base away. According to the germline V gene, CDR1 reads KGHSH and CDR2 reads LQKENI. Taken from cysteine to phenylalanine, the CDR3 has 15 residues. Only the CDR3 DNA stays, 45 bases, in frame from base 1. Unmatched junction bases come to 6, with V trimmed by 3 bases and J by 7 bases. Two rounds of multiplex PCR were used to amplify the TCR beta CDR3 region from genomic DNA. The first PCR round used primers specific to each TRBV and TRBJ gene, and the primer sequences were filed in Chinese patent CN105087789A. Universal primers were used in the second PCR round. The Roche High Pure PCR Template Preparation Kit was used to extract genomic DNA from the frozen PBMCs. Paired-end sequencing with 151 bp reads was performed on the libraries using an Illumina HiSeq 3000. Per the original workflow: Raw reads lacking the multiplex PCR primer sequences were removed with CutAdapt. PEAR was used to merge high-quality paired reads into contigs. By aligning each contig to reference sequences, MiXCR assigned the TRB V, D and J gene segments to that contig. CDR3 sequences were clustered by base quality and sequence similarity to remove sequencing errors. Shannon entropy, normalized by the natural log of the productive TCR sequence number, served as the measure of diversity. Clonality was defined as one minus Shannon entropy divided by the natural log of the number of unique clonotypes. Progression-free survival cut-offs for repertoire metrics were chosen using the Youden index of ROC curves, with analyses run in R 3.5.3. Starting from the raw public reads, TCRdb applied fastp trimming at Q25, assembled clones with MiXCR and retained in-frame beta chains. CDR3 protein sequences are deduplicated, and each keeps its most common genes and DNA. The V and J calls come from TCRdb's annotation, not from the publication. In all, the sample holds fewer than 35,000 distinct CDR3 sequences, and roughly 30% of those were seen once. Roughly an eighth of the sample comes from the top ten.

The source material was PBMCs, sampled before or after stereotactic body radiation therapy (not recorded which). The chain employs TRBV18 and TRBJ1-6; 7 middle bases align to TRBD1. The sequence was collected from a donor at least 50 years old with non-small cell lung cancer. DNA sequence: TGTGCCAGCTCACCGGCTGGGACAGTAAATTCACCCCTCCACTTT. This encodes CASSPAGTVNSPLHF.